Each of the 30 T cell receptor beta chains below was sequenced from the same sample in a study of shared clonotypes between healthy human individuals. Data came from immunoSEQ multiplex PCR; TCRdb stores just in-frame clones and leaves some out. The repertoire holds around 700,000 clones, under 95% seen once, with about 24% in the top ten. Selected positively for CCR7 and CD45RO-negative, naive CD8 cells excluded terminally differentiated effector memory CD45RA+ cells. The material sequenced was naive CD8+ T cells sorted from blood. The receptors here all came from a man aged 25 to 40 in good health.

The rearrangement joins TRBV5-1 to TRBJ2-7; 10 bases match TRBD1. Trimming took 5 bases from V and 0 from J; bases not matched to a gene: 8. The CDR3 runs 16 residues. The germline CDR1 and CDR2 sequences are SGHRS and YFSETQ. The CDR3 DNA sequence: TGCGCCAGCAGTCACGGACAGGGGGTATTCTCCTACGAGCAGTACTTC. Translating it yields CASSHGQGVFSYEQYF.

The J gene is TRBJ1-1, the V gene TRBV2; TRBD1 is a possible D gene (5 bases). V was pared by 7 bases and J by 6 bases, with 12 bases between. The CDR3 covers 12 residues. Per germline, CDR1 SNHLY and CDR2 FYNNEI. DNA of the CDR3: TGTGCCAGCACCATGGGGGGATCTGAAGCTTTCTTT. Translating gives CASTMGGSEAFF.

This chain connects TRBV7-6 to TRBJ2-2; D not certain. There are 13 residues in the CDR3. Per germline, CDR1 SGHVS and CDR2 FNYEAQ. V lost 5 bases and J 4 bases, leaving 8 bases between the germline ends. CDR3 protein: CASSASATGELFF. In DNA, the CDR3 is TGTGCCAGCAGCGCGTCGGCCACCGGGGAGCTGTTTTTT.

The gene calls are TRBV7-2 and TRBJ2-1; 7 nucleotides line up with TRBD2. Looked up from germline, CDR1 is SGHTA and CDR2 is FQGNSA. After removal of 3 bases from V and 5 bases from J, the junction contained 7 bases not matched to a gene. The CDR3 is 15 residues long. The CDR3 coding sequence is TGTGCCAGCAGCTTGTGGCTAGCGGTAAACAATGAGCAGTTCTTC. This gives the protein CASSLWLAVNNEQFF.

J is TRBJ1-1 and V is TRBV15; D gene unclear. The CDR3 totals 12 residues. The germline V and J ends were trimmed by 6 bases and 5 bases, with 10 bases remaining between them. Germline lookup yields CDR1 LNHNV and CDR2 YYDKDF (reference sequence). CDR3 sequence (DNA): TGTGCCACCAGAGAGGACCGTACTGAAGCTTTCTTT. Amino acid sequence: CATREDRTEAFF. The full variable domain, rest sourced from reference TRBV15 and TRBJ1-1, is DAMVIQNPRYQVTQFGKPVTLSCSQTLNHNVMYWYQQKSSQAPKLLFHYYDKDFNNEADTPDNFQSRRPNTSFCFLDIRSPGLGDTAMYLCATREDRTEAFFGQGTRLTVV.

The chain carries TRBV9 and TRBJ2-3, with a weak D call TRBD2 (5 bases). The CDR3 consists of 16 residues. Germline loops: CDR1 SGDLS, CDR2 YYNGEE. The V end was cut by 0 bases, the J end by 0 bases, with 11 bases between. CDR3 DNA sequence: TGTGCCAGCAGCGTAGTCTCGGACTTCAGCACAGATACGCAGTATTTT. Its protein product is CASSVVSDFSTDTQYF.

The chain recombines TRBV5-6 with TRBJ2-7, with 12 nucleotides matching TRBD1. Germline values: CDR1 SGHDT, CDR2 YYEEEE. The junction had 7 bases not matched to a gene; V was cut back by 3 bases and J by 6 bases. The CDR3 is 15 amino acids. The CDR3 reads CASSWGDRGLVEQYF. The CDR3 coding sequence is TGTGCCAGCAGCTGGGGGGACAGGGGGCTGGTCGAGCAGTACTTC.

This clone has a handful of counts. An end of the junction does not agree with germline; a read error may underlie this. The CDR3 coding sequence is TGTGCCACCCGTCCGGGACGGATGCTAAACTTC. This gives the protein CATRPGRMLNF. This chain links TRBV7-9 with TRBJ2-7; D may match TRBD1 or TRBD2 (5 bases each). CDR3 length equals 11 residues. The V gene's germline CDR1 is SEHNR and CDR2 FQNEAQ (reference sequence). Full variable domain (remainder filled in from reference TRBV7-9 and TRBJ2-7): DTGVSQNPRHKITKRGQNVTFRCDPISEHNRLYWYRQTLGQGPEFLTYFQNEAQLEKSRLLSDRFSAERPKGSFSTLEIQRTEQGDSAMYLCATRPGRMLNFGPGTRLTVT.

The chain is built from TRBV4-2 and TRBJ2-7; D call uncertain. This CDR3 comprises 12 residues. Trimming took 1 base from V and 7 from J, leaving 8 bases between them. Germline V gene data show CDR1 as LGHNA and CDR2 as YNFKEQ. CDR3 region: CASSQGDREQYF. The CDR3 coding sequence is TGTGCCAGCAGCCAAGGAGATCGGGAGCAGTACTTC.

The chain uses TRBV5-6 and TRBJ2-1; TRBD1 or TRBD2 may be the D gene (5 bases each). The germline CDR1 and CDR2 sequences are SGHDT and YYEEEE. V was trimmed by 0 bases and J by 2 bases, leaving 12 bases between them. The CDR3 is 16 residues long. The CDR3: CASSLADEGPYNEQFF. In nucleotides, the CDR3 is TGTGCCAGCAGCTTGGCCGACGAGGGGCCCTACAATGAGCAGTTCTTC.

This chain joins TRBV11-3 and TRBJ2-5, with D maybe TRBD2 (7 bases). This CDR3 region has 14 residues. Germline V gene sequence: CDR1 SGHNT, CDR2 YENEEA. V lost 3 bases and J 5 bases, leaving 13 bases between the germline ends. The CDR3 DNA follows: TGTGCCAGCAGCTTGGGGGGGCTCGGTGAGACCCAGTACTTC. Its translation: CASSLGGLGETQYF.

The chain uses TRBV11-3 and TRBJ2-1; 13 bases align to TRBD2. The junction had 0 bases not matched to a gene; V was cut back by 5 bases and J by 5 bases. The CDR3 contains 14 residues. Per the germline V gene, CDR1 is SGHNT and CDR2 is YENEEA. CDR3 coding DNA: TGTGCCAGCAGCGGACTAGCGGGAGACAATGAGCAGTTCTTC. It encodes CASSGLAGDNEQFF.

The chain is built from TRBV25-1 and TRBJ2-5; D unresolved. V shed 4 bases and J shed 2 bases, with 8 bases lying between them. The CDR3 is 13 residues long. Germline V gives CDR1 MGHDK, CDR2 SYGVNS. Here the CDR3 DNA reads TGTGCCAGCAGTGTAACTAATCAAGAGACCCAGTACTTC. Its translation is CASSVTNQETQYF.

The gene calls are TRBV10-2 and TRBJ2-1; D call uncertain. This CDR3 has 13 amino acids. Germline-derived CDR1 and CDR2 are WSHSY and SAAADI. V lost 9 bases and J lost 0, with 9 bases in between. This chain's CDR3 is CASSSSSYNEQFF. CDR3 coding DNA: TGCGCCAGTTCTTCTAGCTCCTACAATGAGCAGTTCTTC.

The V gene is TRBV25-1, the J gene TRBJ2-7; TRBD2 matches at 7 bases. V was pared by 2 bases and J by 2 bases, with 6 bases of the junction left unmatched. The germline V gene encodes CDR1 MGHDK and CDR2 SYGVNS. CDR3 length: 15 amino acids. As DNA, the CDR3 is TGTGCCAGCAGTGAAGTCAGTGGGGGGGCCTACGAGCAGTACTTC. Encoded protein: CASSEVSGGAYEQYF.

The CDR3 bases are TGCGCCAGCAGCCAAGACCCCGCTCCTTCTAGCACAGATACGCAGTATTTT. It codes for CASSQDPAPSSTDTQYF. This chain connects TRBV4-1 to TRBJ2-3; D not certain. The CDR3 has 17 amino acids. Trimming took off 0 bases at V and 0 bases at J, with 13 bases between the two ends. CDR1 MGHRA and CDR2 YSYEKL come from the germline V gene.

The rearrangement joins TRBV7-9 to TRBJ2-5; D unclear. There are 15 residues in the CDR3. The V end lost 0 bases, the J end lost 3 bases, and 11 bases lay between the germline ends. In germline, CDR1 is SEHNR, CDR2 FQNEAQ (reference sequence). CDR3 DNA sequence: TGTGCCAGCAGCTTAGCCATTAGGGCCGAAGAGACCCAGTACTTC. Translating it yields CASSLAIRAEETQYF.

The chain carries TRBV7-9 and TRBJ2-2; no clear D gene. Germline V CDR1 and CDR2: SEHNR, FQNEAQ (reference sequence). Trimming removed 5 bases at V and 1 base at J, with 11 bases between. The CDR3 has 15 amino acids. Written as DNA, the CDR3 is TGTGCCAGCAGCCCCCCGAACAAGAACACCGGGGAGCTGTTTTTT. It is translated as CASSPPNKNTGELFF.

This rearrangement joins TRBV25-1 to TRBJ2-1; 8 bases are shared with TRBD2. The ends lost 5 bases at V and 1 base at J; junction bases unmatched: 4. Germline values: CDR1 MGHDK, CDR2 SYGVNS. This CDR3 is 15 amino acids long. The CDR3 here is CASSKRETSYNEQFF. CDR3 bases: TGTGCCAGCAGTAAGCGGGAGACATCCTACAATGAGCAGTTCTTC.

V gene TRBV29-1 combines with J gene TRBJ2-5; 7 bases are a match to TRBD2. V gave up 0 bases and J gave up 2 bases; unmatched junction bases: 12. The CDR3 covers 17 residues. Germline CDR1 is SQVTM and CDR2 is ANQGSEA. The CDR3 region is CSVEDPGLAESQETQYF. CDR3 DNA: TGCAGCGTTGAAGACCCCGGGCTAGCGGAGTCACAAGAGACCCAGTACTTC.

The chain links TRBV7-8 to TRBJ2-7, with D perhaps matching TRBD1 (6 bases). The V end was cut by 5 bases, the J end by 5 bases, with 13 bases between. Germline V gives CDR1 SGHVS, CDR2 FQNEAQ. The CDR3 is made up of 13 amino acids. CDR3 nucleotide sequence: TGTGCCAGCAGCCTATACAGGGTCCACGAGCAGTACTTC. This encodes CASSLYRVHEQYF.

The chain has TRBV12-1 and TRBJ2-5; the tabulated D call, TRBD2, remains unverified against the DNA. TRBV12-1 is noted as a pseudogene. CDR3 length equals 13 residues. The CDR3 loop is CASSFSGGGTQYF. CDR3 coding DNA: TGTGCCAGCAGCTTTAGCGGCGGGGGGACCCAGTACTTC.

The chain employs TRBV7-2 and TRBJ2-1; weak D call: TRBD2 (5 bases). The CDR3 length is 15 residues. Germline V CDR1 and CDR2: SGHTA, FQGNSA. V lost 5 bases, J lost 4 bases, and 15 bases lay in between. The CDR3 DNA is TGTGCCAGCAGCAACCGCACCGCGGGTTACAATGAGCAGTTCTTC. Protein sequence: CASSNRTAGYNEQFF.

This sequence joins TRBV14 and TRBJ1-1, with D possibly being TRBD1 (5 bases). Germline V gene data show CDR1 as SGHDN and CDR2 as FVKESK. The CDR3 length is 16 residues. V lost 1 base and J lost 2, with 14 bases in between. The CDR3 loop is CASSQVGTTVNTEAFF. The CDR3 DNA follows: TGTGCCAGCAGCCAAGTGGGGACGACAGTAAACACTGAAGCTTTCTTT.

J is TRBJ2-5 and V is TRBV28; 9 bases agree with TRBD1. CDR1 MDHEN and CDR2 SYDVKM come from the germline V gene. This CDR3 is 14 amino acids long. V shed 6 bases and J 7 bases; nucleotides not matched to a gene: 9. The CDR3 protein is CASSAPGQGGTQYF. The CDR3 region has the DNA TGTGCCAGCAGCGCACCGGGACAGGGTGGGACCCAGTACTTC. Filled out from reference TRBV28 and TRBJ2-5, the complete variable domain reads DVKVTQSSRYLVKRTGEKVFLECVQDMDHENMFWYRQDPGLGLRLIYFSYDVKMKEKGDIPEGYSVSREKKERFSLILESASTNQTSMYLCASSAPGQGGTQYFGPGTRLLVL.

The CDR3 nucleotides read TGCAGCGTTGCTACTAGCGGGATCTACAATGAGCAGTTCTTC. Translated, it gives CSVATSGIYNEQFF. The chain has TRBV29-1 and TRBJ2-1; TRBD2 matches at 10 bases. Germline V gives CDR1 SQVTM, CDR2 ANQGSEA. This CDR3 contains 14 residues. With 4 bases clipped from V and 3 bases from J, the junction kept 3 bases outside the gene matches.

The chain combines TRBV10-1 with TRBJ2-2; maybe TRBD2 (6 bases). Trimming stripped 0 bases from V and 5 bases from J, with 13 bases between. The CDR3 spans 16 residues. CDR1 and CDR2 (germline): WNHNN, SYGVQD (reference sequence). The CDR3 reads CASSESFGRGTGELFF. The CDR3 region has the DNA TGCGCCAGCAGTGAGTCCTTCGGGAGAGGTACCGGGGAGCTGTTTTTT.

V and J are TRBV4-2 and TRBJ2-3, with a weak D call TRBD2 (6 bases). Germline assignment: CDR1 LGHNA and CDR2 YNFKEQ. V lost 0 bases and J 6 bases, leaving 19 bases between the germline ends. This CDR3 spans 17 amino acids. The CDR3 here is CASSQEFVGGFEDTQYF. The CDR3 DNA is TGTGCCAGCAGCCAAGAATTTGTTGGGGGGTTTGAGGATACGCAGTATTTT.

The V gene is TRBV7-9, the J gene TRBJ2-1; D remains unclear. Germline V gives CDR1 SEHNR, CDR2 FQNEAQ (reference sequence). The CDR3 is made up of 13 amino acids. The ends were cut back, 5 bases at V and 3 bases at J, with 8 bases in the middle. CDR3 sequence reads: CASSLWSYNEQFF. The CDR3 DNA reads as TGTGCCAGCAGCCTTTGGAGCTACAATGAGCAGTTCTTC. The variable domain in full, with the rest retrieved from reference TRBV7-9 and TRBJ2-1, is DTGVSQNPRHKITKRGQNVTFRCDPISEHNRLYWYRQTLGQGPEFLTYFQNEAQLEKSRLLSDRFSAERPKGSFSTLEIQRTEQGDSAMYLCASSLWSYNEQFFGPGTRLTVL.

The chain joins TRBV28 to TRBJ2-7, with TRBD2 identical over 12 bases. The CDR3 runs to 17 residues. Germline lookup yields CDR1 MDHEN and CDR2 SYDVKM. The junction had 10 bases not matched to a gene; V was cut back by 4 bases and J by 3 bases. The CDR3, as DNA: TGTGCCAGCAGTTCCCGACTAGCGGGAGACCAACTCTACGAGCAGTACTTC. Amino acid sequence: CASSSRLAGDQLYEQYF. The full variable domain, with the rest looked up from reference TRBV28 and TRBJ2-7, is DVKVTQSSRYLVKRTGEKVFLECVQDMDHENMFWYRQDPGLGLRLIYFSYDVKMKEKGDIPEGYSVSREKKERFSLILESASTNQTSMYLCASSSRLAGDQLYEQYFGPGTRLTVT.